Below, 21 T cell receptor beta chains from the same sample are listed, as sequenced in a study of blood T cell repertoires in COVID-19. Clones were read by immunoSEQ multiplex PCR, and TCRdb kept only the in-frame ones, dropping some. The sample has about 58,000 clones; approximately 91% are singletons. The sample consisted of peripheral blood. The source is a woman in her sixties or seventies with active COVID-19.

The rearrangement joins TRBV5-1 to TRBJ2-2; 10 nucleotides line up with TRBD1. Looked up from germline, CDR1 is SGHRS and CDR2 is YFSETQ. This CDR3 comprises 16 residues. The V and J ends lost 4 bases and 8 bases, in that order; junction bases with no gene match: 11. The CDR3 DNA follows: TGCGCCAGCAGCCGAGCCCGGGACAGGGGTTCGGGGGAGCTGTTTTTT. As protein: CASSRARDRGSGELFF.

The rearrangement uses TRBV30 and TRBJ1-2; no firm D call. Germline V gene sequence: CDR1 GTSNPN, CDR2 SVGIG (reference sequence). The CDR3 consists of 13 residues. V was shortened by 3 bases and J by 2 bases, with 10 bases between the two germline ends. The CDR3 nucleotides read TGTGCCTGGAGCCCCCCCCGGAACTATGGCTACACCTTC. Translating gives CAWSPPRNYGYTF.

This chain's CDR3 is CASSSGQFANTEAFF. CDR3 nucleotide sequence: TGTGCCAGCAGTTCGGGACAGTTCGCGAACACTGAAGCTTTCTTT. This rearrangement joins TRBV27 to TRBJ1-1; 7 nucleotides line up with TRBD1. Trimming at V came to 4 bases and at J to 1 base, leaving 6 bases not matched to a gene. From germline, CDR1 is MNHEY and CDR2 SMNVEV (reference sequence). The CDR3 is 15 amino acids.

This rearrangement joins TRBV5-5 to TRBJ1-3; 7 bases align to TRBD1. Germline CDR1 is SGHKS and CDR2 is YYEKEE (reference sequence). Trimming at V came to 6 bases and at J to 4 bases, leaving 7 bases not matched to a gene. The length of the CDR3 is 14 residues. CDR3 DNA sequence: TGTGCCAGCATCTGGGGACAGTCAGGAAACACCATATATTTT. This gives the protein CASIWGQSGNTIYF.

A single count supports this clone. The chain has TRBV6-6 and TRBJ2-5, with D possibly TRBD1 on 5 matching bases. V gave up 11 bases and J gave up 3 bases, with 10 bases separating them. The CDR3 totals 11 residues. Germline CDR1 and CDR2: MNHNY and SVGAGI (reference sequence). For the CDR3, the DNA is TGTGCCTGCCGCAGGGAAGAGACCCAGTACTTC. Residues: CACRREETQYF.

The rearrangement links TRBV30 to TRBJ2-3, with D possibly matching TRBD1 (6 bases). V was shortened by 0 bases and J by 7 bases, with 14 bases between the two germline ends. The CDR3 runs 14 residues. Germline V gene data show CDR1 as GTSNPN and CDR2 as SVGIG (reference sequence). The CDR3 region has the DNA TGTGCCTGGAGTGTAGGGGACAAAAAATATACGCAGTATTTT. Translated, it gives CAWSVGDKKYTQYF.

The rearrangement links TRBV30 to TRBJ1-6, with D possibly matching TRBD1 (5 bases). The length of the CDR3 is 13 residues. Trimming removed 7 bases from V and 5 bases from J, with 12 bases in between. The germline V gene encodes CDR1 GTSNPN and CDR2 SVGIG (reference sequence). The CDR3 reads CALGRSNNSPLHF. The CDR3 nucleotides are TGTGCCTTGGGACGGAGTAATAATTCACCCCTCCACTTT. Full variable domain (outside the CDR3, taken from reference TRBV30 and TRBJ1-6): SQTIHQWPATLVQPVGSPLSLECTVEGTSNPNLYWYRQAAGRGLQLLFYSVGIGQISSEVPQNLSASRPQDRQFILSSKKLLLSDSGFYLCALGRSNNSPLHFGNGTRLTVT.

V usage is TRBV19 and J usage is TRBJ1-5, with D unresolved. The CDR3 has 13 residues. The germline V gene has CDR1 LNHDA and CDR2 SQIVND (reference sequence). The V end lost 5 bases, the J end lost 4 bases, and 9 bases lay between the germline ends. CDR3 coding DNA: TGTGCCAGTAGTGGGTCGGGGAATCAGCCCCAGCATTTT. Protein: CASSGSGNQPQHF.

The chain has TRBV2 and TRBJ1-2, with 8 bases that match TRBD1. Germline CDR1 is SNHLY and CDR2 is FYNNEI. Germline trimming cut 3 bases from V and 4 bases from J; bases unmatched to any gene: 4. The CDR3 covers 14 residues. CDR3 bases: TGTGCCAGCAGTGACACAGGGGGTAGCTATGGCTACACCTTC. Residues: CASSDTGGSYGYTF.

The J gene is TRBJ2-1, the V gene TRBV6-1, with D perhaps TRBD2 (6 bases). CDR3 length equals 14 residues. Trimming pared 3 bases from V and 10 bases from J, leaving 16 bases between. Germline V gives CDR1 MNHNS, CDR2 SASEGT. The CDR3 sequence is CASSDAGSFYEQFF. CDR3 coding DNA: TGTGCCAGCAGTGACGCGGGGTCCTTTTACGAGCAGTTCTTC.

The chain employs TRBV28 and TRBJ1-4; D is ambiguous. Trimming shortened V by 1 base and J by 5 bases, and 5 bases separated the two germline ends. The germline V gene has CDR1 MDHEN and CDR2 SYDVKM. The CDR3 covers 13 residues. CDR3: CASSLLQNEKLFF. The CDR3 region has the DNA TGTGCCAGCAGTTTATTACAAAATGAAAAACTGTTTTTT.

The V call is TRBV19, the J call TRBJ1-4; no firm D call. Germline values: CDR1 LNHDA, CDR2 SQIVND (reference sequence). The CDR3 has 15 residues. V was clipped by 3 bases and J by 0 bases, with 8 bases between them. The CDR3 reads CASSITRATNEKLFF. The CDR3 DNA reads TGTGCCAGTAGTATCACGAGGGCAACTAATGAAAAACTGTTTTTT.

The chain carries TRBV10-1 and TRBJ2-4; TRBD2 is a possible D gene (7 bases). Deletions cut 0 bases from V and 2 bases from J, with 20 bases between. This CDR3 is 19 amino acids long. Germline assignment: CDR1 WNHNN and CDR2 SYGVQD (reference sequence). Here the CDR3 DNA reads TGCGCCAGCAGTGAGTCGACGTTTGGCGAGGGGGGGACCAAAAACATTCAGTACTTC. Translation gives CASSESTFGEGGTKNIQYF.

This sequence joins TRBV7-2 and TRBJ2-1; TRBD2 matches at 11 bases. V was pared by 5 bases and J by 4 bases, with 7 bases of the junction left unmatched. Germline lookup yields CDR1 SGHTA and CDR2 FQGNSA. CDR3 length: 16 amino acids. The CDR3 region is CASSILAGGGYNEQFF. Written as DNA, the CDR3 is TGTGCCAGCAGCATTCTAGCGGGAGGAGGGTACAATGAGCAGTTCTTC.

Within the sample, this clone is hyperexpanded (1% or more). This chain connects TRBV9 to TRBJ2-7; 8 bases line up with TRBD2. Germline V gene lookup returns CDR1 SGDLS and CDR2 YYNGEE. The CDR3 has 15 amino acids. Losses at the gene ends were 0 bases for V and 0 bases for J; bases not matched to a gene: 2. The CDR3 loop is CASSVGSGSSYEQYF. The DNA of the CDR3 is TGTGCCAGCAGCGTAGGCAGCGGGAGCTCCTACGAGCAGTACTTC.

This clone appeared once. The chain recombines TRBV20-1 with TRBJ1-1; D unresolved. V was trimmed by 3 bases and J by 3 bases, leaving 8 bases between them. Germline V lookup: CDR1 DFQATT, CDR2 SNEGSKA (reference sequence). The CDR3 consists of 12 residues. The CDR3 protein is CSASRLDTEAFF. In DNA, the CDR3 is TGCAGTGCTAGTCGATTAGACACTGAAGCTTTCTTT.

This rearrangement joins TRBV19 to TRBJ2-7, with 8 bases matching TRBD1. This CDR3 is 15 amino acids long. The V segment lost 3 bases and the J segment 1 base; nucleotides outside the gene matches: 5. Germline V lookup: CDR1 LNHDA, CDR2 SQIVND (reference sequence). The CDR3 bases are TGTGCCAGTAGTATGTTACAGGGGGAATCCTACGAGCAGTACTTC. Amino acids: CASSMLQGESYEQYF.

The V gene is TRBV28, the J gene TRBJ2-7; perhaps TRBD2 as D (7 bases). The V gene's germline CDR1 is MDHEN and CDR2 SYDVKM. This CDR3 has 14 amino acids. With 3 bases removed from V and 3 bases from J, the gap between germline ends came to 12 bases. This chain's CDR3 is CASSLGGQNYEQYF. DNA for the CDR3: TGTGCCAGCAGTTTGGGGGGGCAAAACTACGAGCAGTACTTC.

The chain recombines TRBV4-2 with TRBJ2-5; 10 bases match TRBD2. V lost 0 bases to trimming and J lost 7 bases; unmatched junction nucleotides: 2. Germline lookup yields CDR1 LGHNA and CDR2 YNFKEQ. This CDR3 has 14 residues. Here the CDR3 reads CASSQDWTSGTQYF. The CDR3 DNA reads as TGTGCCAGCAGCCAAGATTGGACTAGCGGGACCCAGTACTTC.

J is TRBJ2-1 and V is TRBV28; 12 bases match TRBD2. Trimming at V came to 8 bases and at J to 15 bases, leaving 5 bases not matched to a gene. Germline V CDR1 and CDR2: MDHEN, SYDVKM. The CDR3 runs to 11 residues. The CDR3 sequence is CASGLAGFPFF. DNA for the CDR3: TGTGCCAGCGGACTAGCGGGATTCCCGTTCTTC.

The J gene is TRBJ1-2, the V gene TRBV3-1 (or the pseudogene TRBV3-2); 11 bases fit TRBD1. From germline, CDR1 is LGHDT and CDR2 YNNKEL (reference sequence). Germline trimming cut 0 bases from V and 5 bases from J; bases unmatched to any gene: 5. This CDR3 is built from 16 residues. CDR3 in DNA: TGTGCCAGCAGCCAAGACGACGGGACAGGGGGATATGGCTACACCTTC. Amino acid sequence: CASSQDDGTGGYGYTF.